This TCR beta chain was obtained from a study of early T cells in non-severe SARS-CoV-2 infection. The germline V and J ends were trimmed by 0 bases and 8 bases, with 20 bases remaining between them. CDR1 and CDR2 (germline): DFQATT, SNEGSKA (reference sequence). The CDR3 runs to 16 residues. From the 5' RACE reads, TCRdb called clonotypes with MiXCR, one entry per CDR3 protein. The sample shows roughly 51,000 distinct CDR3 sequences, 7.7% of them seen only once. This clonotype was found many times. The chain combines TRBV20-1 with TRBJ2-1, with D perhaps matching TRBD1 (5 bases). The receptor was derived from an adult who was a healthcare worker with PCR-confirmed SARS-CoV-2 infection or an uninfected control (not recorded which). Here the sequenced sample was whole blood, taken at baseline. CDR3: CSARDMTAQLRDEQFF. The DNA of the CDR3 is TGCAGTGCTAGAGATATGACAGCCCAATTAAGGGATGAGCAGTTCTTC.